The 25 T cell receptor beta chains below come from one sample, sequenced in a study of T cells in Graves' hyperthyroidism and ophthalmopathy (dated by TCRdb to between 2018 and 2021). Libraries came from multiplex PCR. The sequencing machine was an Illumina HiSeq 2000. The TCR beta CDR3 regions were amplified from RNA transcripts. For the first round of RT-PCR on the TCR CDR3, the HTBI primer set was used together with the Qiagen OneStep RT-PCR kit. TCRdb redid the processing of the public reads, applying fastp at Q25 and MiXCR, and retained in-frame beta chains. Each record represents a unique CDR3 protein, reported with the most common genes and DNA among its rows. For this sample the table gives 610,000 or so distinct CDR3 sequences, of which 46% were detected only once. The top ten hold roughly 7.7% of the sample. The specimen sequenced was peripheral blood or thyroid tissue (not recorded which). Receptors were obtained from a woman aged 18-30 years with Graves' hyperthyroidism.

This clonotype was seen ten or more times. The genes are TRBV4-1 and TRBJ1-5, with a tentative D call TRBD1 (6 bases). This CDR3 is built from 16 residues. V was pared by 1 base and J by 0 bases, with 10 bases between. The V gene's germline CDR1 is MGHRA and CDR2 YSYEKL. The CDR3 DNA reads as TGCGCCAGCAGCCAAGTTGAGGACAGTAGCAATCAGCCCCAGCATTTT. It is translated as CASSQVEDSSNQPQHF.

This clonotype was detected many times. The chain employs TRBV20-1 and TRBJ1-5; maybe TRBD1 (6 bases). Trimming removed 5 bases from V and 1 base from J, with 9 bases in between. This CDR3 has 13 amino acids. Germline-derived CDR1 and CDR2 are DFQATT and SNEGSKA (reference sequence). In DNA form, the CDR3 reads TGCAGTGCTGGTGGGACAAGCAATCAGCCCCAGCATTTT. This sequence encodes CSAGGTSNQPQHF.

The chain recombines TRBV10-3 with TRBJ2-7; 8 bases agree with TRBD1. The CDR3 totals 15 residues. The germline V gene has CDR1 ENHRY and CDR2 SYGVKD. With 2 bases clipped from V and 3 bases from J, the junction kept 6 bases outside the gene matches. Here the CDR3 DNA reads TGTGCCATCAGTGAGCTGGGGGACAGGTACTACGAGCAGTACTTC. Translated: CAISELGDRYYEQYF.

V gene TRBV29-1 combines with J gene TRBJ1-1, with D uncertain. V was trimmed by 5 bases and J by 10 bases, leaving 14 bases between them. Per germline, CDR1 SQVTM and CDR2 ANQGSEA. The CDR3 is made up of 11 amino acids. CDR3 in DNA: TGCAGCGTTAGTGGTGGCCTGGGAGCTTTCTTT. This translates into CSVSGGLGAFF.

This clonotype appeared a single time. As DNA, the CDR3 is TGCAGCACCAGAGACAGGTTCGACGAGCAGTACTTC. The encoded protein is CSTRDRFDEQYF. The chain employs TRBV29-1 and TRBJ2-7; D may be TRBD1 (6 bases). There are 12 residues in the CDR3. V dropped 8 bases and J dropped 5 bases, with 16 bases sitting between them. CDR1 and CDR2 (germline): SQVTM, ANQGSEA.

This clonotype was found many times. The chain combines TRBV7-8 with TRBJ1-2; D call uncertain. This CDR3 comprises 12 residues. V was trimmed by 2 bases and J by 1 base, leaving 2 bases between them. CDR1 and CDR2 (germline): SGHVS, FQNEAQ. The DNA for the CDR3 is TGTGCCAGCAGCTTAAATAACTATGGCTACACCTTC. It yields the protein CASSLNNYGYTF.

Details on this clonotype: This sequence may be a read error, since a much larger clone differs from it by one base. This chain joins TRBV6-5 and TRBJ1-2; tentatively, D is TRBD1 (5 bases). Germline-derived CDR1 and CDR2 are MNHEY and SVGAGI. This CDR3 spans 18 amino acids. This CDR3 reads CAGSYSSHQGDANYGYTF. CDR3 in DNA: TGTGCCGGCAGTTACTCGAGCCACCAGGGAGACGCTAACTATGGCTACACCTTC.

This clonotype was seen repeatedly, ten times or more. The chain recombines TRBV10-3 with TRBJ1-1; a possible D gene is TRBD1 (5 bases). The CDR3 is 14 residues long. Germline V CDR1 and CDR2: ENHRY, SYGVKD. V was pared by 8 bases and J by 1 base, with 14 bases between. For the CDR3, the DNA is TGTGCCATCGGCCCGGTCGGGGGGAACACTGAAGCTTTCTTT. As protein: CAIGPVGGNTEAFF.

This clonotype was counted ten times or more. The CDR3 nucleotides are TGTGCCACCAGCAGAGGTATAAATCAGCCCCAGCATTTT. This translates into CATSRGINQPQHF. The V call is TRBV15, the J call TRBJ1-5; D is unclear. The CDR3 loop spans 13 amino acids. Germline loops: CDR1 LNHNV, CDR2 YYDKDF (reference sequence). V lost 1 base to trimming and J lost 4 bases, with 5 bases between them.

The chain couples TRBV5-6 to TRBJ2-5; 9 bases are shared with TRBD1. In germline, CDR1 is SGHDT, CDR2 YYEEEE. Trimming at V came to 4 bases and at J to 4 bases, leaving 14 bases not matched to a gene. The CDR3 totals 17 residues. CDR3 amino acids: CASSAPGDRVRIETQYF. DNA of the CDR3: TGTGCCAGCAGCGCCCCGGGGGACAGGGTGAGGATAGAGACCCAGTACTTC.

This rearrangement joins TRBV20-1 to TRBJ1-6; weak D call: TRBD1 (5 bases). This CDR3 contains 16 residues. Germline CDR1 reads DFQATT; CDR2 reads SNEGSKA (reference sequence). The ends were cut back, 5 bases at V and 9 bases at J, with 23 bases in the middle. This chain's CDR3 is CSAGTIPGPAGSPLHF. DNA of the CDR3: TGCAGTGCTGGGACGATTCCGGGACCTGCTGGTTCACCCCTCCACTTT.

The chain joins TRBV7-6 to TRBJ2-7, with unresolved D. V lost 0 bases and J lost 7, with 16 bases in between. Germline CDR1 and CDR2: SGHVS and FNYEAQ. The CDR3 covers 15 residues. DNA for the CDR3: TGTGCCAGCAGCTTAGCGGCATCAGTCTACAATGAGCAGTACTTC. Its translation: CASSLAASVYNEQYF.

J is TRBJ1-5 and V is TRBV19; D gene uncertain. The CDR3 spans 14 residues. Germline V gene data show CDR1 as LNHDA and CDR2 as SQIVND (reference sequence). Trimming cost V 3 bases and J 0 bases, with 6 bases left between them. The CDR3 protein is CASSIGISNQPQHF. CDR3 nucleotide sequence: TGTGCCAGTAGTATCGGGATTAGCAATCAGCCCCAGCATTTT.

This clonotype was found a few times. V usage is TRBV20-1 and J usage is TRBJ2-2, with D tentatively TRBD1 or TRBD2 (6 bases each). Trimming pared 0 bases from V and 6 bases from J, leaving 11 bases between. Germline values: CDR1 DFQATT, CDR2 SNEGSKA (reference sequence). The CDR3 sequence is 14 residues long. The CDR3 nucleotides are TGCAGTGCTAGAGATCTTAGGGGGGCCGGGGAGCTGTTTTTT. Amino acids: CSARDLRGAGELFF.

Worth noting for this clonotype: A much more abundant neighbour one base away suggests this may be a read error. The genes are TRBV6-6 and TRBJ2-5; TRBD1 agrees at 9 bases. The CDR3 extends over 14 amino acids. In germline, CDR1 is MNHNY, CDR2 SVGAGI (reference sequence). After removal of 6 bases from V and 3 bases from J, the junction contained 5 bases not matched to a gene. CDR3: CASSFRDREETQYF. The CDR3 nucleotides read TGTGCCAGCAGCTTCCGGGACAGGGAAGAGACCCAGTACTTC.

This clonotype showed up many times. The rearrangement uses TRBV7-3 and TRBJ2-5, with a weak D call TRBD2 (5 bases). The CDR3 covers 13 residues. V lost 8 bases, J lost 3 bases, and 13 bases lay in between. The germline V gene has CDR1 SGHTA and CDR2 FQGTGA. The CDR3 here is CASARGMEETQYF. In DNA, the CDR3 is TGTGCCAGCGCCCGGGGAATGGAAGAGACCCAGTACTTC.

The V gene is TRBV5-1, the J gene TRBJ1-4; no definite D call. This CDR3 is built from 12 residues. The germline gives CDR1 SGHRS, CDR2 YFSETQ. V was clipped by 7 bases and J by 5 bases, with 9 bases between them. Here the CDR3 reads CASGAGNEKLFF. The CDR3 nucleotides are TGCGCCAGCGGAGCCGGGAATGAAAAACTGTTTTTT.

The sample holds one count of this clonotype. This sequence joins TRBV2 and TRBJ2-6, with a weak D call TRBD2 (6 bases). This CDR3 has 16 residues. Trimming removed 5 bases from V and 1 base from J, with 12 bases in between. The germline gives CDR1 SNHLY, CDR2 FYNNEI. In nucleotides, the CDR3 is TGTGCCAGCAGTAGCGGGCCTCTTTCTGGGGCCAACGTCCTGACTTTC. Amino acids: CASSSGPLSGANVLTF.

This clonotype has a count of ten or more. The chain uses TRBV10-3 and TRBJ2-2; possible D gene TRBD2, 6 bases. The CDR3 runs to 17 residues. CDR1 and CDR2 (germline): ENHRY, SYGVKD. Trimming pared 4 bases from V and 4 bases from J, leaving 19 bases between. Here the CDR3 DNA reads TGTGCCATCAGTGTGGCGTCCTCGCGGGACCCCACCGGGGAGCTGTTTTTT. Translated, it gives CAISVASSRDPTGELFF.

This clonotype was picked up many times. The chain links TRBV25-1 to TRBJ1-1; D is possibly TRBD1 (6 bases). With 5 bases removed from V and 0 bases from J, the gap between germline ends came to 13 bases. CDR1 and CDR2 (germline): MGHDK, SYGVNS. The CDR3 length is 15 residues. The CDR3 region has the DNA TGTGCCAGCAGTATCCCCGGGACAATGAACACTGAAGCTTTCTTT. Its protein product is CASSIPGTMNTEAFF. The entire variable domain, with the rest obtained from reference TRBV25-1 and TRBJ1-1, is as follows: EADIYQTPRYLVIGTGKKITLECSQTMGHDKMYWYQQDPGMELHLIHYSYGVNSTEKGDLSSESTVSRIRTEHFPLTLESARPSHTSQYLCASSIPGTMNTEAFFGQGTRLTVV.

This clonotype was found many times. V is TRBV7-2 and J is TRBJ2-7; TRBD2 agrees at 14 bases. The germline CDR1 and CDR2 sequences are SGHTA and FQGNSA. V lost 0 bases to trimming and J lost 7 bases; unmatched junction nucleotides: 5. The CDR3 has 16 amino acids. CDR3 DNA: TGTGCCAGCAGCTTAGCGGGACTAGCGGGAGCTACGGAGCAGTACTTC. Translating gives CASSLAGLAGATEQYF.

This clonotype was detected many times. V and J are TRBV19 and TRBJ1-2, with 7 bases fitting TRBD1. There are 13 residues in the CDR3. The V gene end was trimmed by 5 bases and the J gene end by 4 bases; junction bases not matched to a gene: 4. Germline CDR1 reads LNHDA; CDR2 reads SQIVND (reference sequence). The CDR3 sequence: CASSSGTAYGYTF. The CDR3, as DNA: TGTGCCAGTAGTTCAGGGACAGCCTATGGCTACACCTTC.

CDR3 nucleotide sequence: TGCAGCGTCGGACACGGCCCCTACGAGCAGTACTTC. Amino acid sequence: CSVGHGPYEQYF. The genes are TRBV29-1 and TRBJ2-7, with a weak D call TRBD1 (5 bases). Germline V lookup: CDR1 SQVTM, CDR2 ANQGSEA. V was cut by 6 bases and J by 2 bases, with 11 bases left in between. The length of the CDR3 is 12 residues.

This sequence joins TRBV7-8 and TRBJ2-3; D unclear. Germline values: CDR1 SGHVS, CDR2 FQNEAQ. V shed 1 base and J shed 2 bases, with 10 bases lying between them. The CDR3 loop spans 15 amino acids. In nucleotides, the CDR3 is TGTGCCAGCAGCTTAGTGGGGTGGGACACAGATACGCAGTATTTT. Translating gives CASSLVGWDTDTQYF.

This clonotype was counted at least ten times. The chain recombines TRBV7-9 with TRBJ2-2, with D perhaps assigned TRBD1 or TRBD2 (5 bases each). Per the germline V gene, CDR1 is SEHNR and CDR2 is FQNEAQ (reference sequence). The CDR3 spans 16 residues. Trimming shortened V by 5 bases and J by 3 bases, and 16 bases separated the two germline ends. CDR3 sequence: CASSQGALIDTGELFF. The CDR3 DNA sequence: TGTGCCAGCAGCCAGGGAGCCCTTATAGACACCGGGGAGCTGTTTTTT.